Below, 9 T cell receptor beta chains from the same sample are listed, as sequenced in a study of early T cells in non-severe SARS-CoV-2 infection. One entry per CDR3 protein results from TCRdb running MiXCR on the 5' RACE reads. The repertoire holds approximately 35,000 distinct CDR3 sequences, less than 6% seen once, with 10% to 15% in the top ten. Input material: whole blood. The source is an adult who was a healthcare worker with PCR-confirmed SARS-CoV-2 infection or an uninfected control (not recorded which).

This clonotype showed up many times. The chain recombines TRBV7-2 with TRBJ2-7; D not certain. This CDR3 is 15 amino acids long. V lost 0 bases and J 2 bases, leaving 11 bases between the germline ends. CDR1 and CDR2 (germline): SGHTA, FQGNSA. CDR3 nucleotide sequence: TGTGCCAGCAGCTTAGCCCCAACAGTACCCTACGAGCAGTACTTC. Its protein product is CASSLAPTVPYEQYF.

This clonotype was counted at least ten times. This chain joins TRBV7-6 and TRBJ2-7, with 8 bases fitting TRBD1. The ends lost 3 bases at V and 2 bases at J; junction bases unmatched: 3. Germline CDR1 SGHVS, CDR2 FNYEAQ. The CDR3 runs 14 residues. This CDR3 is CASSFTDRAYEQYF. The CDR3, as DNA: TGTGCCAGCAGCTTCACGGACAGGGCCTACGAGCAGTACTTC.

This clonotype was detected many times. The V gene is TRBV29-1, the J gene TRBJ2-5, with a weak D call TRBD2 (6 bases). The germline gives CDR1 SQVTM, CDR2 ANQGSEA. CDR3 length: 13 residues. V was shortened by 6 bases and J by 1 base, with 12 bases between the two germline ends. The DNA of the CDR3 is TGCAGCGTCAAGGAGGGTCCCCAAGAGACCCAGTACTTC. Protein product: CSVKEGPQETQYF.

This clonotype was recorded at least ten times. The chain is built from TRBV10-2 and TRBJ2-1; TRBD2 matches at 9 bases. After removal of 4 bases from V and 1 base from J, the junction contained 5 bases not matched to a gene. This CDR3 is built from 16 residues. CDR1 is WSHSY, CDR2 SAAADI, per germline. This chain's CDR3 is CASSGRAGGSYNEQFF. Here the CDR3 DNA reads TGCGCCAGCAGTGGCCGGGCGGGGGGGTCCTACAATGAGCAGTTCTTC.

This clonotype was recorded many times. This chain joins TRBV6-6 and TRBJ2-5, with D possibly called TRBD1 or TRBD2 (6 bases each). V dropped 7 bases and J dropped 2 bases, with 14 bases sitting between them. Germline CDR1 and CDR2: MNHNY and SVGAGI (reference sequence). CDR3 size: 14 residues. As DNA, the CDR3 is TGTGCCAGCAACCCGGAGGGGGGACAAGAGACCCAGTACTTC. Translating it yields CASNPEGGQETQYF.

In its sample, this clonotype was seen many times. J is TRBJ1-5 and V is TRBV10-3; D is ambiguous. This CDR3 region has 17 residues. Trimming pared 10 bases from V and 4 bases from J, leaving 26 bases between. Germline CDR1 ENHRY, CDR2 SYGVKD. This chain's CDR3 is CATKSHLPRSQNQPQHF. Here the CDR3 DNA reads TGTGCCACCAAGAGTCACCTCCCGCGGAGCCAGAATCAGCCCCAGCATTTT.

This clonotype was picked up many times. This sequence joins TRBV9 and TRBJ2-2; D is unclear. V gave up 0 bases and J gave up 1 base, with 4 bases separating them. The CDR3 covers 14 residues. Germline values: CDR1 SGDLS, CDR2 YYNGEE. This CDR3 is CASSVGQNTGELFF. The CDR3 nucleotides are TGTGCCAGCAGCGTAGGACAGAACACCGGGGAGCTGTTTTTT.

There are many counts of this clonotype. J is TRBJ1-5 and V is TRBV6-1; possibly TRBD1 for D (5 bases). Germline V gives CDR1 MNHNS, CDR2 SASEGT. Between the trimmed V and J ends, which lost 6 bases and 4 bases, there was a span of 16 bases. CDR3 length: 15 amino acids. This CDR3 is CASREHGGANQPQHF. The CDR3 nucleotides are TGTGCCAGCAGAGAACACGGAGGGGCTAATCAGCCCCAGCATTTT.

This clonotype has just a few counts. The chain has TRBV24-1 and TRBJ2-1, with 8 bases matching TRBD1. The germline V gene has CDR1 KGHDR and CDR2 SFDVKD. The CDR3 extends over 15 amino acids. J lost 8 bases, V lost 1 base, and 6 bases had no gene match. The DNA of the CDR3 is TGTGCCACCAGTGATTTTAGACAGGGGTATGATGAGCAGTTCTTC. Residues: CATSDFRQGYDEQFF.